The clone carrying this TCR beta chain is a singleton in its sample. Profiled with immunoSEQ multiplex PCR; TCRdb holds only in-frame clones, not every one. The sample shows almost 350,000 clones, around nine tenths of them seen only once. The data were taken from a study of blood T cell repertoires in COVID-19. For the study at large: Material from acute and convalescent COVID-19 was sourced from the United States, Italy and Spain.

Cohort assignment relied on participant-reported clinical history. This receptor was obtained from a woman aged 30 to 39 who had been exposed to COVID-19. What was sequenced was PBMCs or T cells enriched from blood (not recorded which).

CDR3 loop: CASSPLREGRNEQFF. DNA for the CDR3: TGTGCCAGCAGCCCCCTTCGGGAAGGGCGGAATGAGCAGTTCTTC. The chain carries TRBV5-5 and TRBJ2-1, with D possibly being TRBD2 (5 bases). V was shortened by 4 bases and J by 7 bases, with 18 bases between the two germline ends. Germline V gene data show CDR1 as SGHKS and CDR2 as YYEKEE (reference sequence). The CDR3 sequence is 15 residues long.